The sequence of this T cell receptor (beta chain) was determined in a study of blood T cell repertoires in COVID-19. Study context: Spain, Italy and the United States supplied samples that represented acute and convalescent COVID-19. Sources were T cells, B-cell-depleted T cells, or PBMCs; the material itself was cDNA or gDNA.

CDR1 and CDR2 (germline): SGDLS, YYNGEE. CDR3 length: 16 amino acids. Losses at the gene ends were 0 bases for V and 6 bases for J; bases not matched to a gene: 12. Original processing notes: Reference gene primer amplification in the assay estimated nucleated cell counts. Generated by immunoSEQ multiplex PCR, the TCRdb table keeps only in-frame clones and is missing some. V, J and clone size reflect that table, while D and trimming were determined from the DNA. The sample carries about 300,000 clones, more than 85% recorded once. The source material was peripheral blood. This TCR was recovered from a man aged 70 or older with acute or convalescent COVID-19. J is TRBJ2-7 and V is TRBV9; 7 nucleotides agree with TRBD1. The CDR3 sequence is CASSVVSAGGYSEQYF. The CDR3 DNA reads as TGTGCCAGCAGCGTAGTGTCGGCAGGGGGTTATAGCGAGCAGTACTTC.